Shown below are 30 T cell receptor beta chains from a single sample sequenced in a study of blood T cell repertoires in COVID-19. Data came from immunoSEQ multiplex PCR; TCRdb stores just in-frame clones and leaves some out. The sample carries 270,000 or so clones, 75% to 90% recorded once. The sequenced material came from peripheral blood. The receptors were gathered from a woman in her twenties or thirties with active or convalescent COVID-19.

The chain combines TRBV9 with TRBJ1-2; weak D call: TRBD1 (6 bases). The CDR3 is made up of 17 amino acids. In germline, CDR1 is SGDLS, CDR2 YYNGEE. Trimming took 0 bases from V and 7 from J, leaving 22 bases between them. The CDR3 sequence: CASSVGRLQGRNGGYTF. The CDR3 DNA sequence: TGTGCCAGCAGCGTAGGGAGACTACAGGGCAGAAACGGTGGCTACACCTTC. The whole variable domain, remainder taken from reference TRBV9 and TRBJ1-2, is DSGVTQTPKHLITATGQRVTLRCSPRSGDLSVYWYQQSLDQGLQFLIQYYNGEERAKGNILERFSAQQFPDLHSELNLSSLELGDSALYFCASSVGRLQGRNGGYTFGSGTRLTVV.

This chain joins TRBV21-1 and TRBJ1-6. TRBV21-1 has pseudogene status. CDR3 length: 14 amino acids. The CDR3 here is CASSRRFNNSPLHF. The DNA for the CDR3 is TGTGCCAGCAGCCGCCGGTTTAATAATTCACCCCTCCACTTT.

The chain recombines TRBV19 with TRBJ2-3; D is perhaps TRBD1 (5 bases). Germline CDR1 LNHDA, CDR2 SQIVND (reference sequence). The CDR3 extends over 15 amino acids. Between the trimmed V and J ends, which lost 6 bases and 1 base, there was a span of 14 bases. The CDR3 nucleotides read TGTGCCAGTAGAGAACAGGCACGGGGCACAGATACGCAGTATTTT. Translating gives CASREQARGTDTQYF.

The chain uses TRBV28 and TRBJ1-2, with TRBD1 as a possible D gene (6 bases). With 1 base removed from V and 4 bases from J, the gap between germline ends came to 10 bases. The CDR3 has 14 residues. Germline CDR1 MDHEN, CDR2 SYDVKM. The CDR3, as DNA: TGTGCCAGCAGTTTATCAGGGGTCCCCTATGGCTACACCTTC. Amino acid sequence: CASSLSGVPYGYTF.

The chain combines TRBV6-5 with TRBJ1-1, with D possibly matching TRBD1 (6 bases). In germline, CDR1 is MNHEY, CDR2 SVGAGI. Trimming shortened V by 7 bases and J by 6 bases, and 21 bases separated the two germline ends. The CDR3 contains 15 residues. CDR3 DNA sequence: TGTGCCAGCACCCGAGGGGAACAGGGTAACCCTGAAGCTTTCTTT. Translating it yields CASTRGEQGNPEAFF.

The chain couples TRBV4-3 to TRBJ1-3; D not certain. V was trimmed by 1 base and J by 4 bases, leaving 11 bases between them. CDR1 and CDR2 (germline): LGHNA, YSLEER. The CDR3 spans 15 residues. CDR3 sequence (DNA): TGCGCCAGCAGCCAAGCGGCCGGGGTCGGAAACACCATATATTTT. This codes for CASSQAAGVGNTIYF.

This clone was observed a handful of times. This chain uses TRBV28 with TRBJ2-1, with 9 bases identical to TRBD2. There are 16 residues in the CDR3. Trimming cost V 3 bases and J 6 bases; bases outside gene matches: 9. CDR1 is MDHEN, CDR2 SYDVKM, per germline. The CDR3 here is CASSFSWRGGPNEQFF. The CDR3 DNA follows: TGTGCCAGCAGTTTTTCCTGGCGGGGGGGGCCCAATGAGCAGTTCTTC.

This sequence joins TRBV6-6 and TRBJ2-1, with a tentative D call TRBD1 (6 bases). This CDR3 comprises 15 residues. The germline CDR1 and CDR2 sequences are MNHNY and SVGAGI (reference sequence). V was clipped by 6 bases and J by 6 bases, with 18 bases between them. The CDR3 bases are TGTGCCAGCAGCCAGGGGCTGAGGTCCCTCAATGAGCAGTTCTTC. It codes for CASSQGLRSLNEQFF.

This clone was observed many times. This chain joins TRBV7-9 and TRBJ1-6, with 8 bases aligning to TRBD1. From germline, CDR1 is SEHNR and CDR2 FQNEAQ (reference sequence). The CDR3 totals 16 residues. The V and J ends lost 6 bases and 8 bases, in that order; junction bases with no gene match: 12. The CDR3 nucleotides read TGTGCCAGCAGTCCAAGAGGACAGGGTACGCATTCACCCCTCCACTTT. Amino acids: CASSPRGQGTHSPLHF.

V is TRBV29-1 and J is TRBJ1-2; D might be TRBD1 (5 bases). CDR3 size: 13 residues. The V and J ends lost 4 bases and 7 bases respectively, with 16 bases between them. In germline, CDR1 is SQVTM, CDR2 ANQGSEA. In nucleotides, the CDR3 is TGCAGCGTTGGTCAGGGAATTAAGAGTGGCTACACCTTC. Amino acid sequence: CSVGQGIKSGYTF. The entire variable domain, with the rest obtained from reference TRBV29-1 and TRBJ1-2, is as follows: SAVISQKPSRDICQRGTSLTIQCQVDSQVTMMFWYRQQPGQSLTLIATANQGSEATYESGFVIDKFPISRPNLTFSTLTVSNMSPEDSSIYLCSVGQGIKSGYTFGSGTRLTVV.

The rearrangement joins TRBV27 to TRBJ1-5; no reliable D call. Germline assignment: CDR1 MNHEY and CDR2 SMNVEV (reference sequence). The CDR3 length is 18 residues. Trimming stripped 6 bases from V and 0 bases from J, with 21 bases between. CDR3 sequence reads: CASRPLGLRTYSNQPQHF. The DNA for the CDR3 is TGTGCCAGCAGGCCCCTCGGACTCAGGACCTATAGCAATCAGCCCCAGCATTTT.

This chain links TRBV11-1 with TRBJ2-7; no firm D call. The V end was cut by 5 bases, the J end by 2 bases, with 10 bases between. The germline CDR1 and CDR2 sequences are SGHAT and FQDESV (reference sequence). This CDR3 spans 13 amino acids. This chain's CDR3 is CASSLLVTYEQYF. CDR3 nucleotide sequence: TGTGCCAGCAGCCTTCTTGTTACCTACGAGCAGTACTTC.

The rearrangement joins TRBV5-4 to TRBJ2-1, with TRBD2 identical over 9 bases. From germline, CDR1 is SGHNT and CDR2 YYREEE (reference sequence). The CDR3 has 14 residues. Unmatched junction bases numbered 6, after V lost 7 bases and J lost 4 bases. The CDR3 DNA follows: TGTGCCAGCCAAGTGCGGGGGGGATACAATGAGCAGTTCTTC. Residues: CASQVRGGYNEQFF.

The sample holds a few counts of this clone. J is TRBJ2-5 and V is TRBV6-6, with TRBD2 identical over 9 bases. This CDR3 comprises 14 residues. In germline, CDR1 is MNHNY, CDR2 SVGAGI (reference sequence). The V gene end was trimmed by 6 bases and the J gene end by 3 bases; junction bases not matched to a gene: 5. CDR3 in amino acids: CASRSSGGKETQYF. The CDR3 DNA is TGTGCCAGCAGATCCAGCGGGGGGAAAGAGACCCAGTACTTC.

CDR3 region: CASSGGSGTDTQYF. The DNA for the CDR3 is TGTGCCAGTAGTGGGGGGAGCGGCACAGATACGCAGTATTTT. V and J are TRBV19 and TRBJ2-3; TRBD2 is a possible D gene (6 bases). V was clipped by 5 bases and J by 1 base, with 10 bases between them. Germline V lookup: CDR1 LNHDA, CDR2 SQIVND (reference sequence). The CDR3 has 14 residues. Looking up the rest from reference TRBV19 and TRBJ2-3 gives the full variable domain: DGGITQSPKYLFRKEGQNVTLSCEQNLNHDAMYWYRQDPGQGLRLIYYSQIVNDFQKGDIAEGYSVSREKKESFPLTVTSAQKNPTAFYLCASSGGSGTDTQYFGPGTRLTVL.

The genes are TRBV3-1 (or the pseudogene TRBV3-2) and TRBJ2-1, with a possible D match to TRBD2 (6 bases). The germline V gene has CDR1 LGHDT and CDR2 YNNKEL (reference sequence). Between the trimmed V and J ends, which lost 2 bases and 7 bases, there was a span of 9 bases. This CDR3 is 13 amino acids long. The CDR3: CASSQRGGNEQFF. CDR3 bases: TGTGCCAGCAGCCAACGCGGAGGGAATGAGCAGTTCTTC.

CDR3 nucleotides: TGTGCCAGCAGCCAAGATTTAGCGGGGGCAACCCCCTCCTACGAGCAGTACTTC. Encoded protein: CASSQDLAGATPSYEQYF. The gene calls are TRBV4-2 and TRBJ2-7, with TRBD2 identical over 9 bases. The CDR3 consists of 18 residues. CDR1 is LGHNA and CDR2 is YNFKEQ in the germline V gene. V lost 0 bases and J lost 0; bases outside the gene matches: 9.

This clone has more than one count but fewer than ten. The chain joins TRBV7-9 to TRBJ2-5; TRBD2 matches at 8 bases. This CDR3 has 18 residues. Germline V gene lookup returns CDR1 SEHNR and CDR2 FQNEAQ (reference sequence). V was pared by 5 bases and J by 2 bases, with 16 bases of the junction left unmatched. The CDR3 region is CASSLGWIASGLQETQYF. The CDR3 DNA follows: TGTGCCAGCAGCCTCGGCTGGATCGCTAGCGGGCTTCAAGAGACCCAGTACTTC.

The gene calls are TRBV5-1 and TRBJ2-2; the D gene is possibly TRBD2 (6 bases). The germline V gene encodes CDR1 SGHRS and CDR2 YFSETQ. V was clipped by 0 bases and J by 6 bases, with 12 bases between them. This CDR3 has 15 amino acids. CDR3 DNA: TGCGCCAGCAGCTTGGCGGGAGTTGGATCCGGGGAGCTGTTTTTT. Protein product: CASSLAGVGSGELFF.

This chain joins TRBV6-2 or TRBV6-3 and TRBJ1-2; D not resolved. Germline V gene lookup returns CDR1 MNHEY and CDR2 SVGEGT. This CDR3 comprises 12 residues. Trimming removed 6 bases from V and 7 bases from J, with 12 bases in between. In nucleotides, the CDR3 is TGTGCCAGCAGCCACGGCCCGGGTGGCTACACCTTC. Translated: CASSHGPGGYTF.

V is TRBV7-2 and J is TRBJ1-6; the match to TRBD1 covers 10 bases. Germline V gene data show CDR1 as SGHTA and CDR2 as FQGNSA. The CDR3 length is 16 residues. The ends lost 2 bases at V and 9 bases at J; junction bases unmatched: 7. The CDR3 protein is CASSLPRQGAGSPLHF. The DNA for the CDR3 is TGTGCCAGCAGCTTACCAAGACAGGGGGCGGGTTCACCCCTCCACTTT.

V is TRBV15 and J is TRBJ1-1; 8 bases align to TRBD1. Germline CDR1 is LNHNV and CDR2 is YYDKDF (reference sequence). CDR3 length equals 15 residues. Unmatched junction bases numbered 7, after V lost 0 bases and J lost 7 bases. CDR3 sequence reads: CATSRDRAGGVEAFF. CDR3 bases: TGTGCCACCAGCAGAGATCGGGCAGGGGGCGTTGAAGCTTTCTTT.

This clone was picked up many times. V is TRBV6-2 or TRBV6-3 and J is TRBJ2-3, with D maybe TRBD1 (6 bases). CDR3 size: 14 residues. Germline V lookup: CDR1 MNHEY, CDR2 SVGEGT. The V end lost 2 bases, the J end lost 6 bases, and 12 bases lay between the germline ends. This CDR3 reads CASSYEVGADTQYF. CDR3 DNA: TGTGCCAGCAGTTACGAGGTGGGGGCCGATACGCAGTATTTT.

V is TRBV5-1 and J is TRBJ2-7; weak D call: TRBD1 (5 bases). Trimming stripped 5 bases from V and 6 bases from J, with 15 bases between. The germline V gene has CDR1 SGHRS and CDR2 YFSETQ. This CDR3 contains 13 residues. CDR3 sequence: CASSDPRAVEQYF. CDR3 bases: TGCGCCAGCAGTGATCCCAGGGCAGTCGAGCAGTACTTC.

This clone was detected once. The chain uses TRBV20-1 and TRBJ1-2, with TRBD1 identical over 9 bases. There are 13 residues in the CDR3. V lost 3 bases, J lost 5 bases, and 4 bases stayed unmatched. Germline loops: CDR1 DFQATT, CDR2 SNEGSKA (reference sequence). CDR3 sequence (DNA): TGCAGTGCTAGTAAACAGGGGGCTTATGGCTACACCTTC. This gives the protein CSASKQGAYGYTF.

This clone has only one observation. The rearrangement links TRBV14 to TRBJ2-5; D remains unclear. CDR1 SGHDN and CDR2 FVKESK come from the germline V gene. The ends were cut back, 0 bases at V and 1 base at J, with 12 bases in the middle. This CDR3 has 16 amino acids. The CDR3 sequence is CASSQEERSFQETQYF. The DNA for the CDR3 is TGTGCCAGCAGCCAAGAGGAGAGGTCATTCCAAGAGACCCAGTACTTC.

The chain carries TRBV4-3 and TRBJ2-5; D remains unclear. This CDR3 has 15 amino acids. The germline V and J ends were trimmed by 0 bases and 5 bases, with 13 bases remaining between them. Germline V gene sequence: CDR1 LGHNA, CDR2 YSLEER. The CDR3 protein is CASSQDLVPAETQYF. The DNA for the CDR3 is TGCGCCAGCAGCCAAGATCTTGTACCTGCGGAGACCCAGTACTTC.

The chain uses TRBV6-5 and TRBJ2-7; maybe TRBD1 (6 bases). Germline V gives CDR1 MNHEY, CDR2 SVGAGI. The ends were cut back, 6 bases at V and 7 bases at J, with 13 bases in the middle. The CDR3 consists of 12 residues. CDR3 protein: CASSPSRGEQYF. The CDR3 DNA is TGTGCCAGCAGCCCGAGCAGGGGTGAGCAGTACTTC.

CDR3: CASSSTGGFTEAFF. In DNA, the CDR3 is TGTGCCAGCAGCTCCACAGGGGGGTTCACTGAAGCTTTCTTT. The chain carries TRBV7-2 and TRBJ1-1, with TRBD1 matching over 8 bases. Germline V gene sequence: CDR1 SGHTA, CDR2 FQGNSA. The CDR3 has 14 amino acids. V was clipped by 4 bases and J by 4 bases; unmatched bases: 5.

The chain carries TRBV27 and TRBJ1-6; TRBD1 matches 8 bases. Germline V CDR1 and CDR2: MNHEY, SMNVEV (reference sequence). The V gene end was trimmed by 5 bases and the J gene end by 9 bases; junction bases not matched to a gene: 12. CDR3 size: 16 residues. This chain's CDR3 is CASSTARGRWISPLHF. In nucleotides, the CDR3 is TGTGCCAGCAGTACGGCCAGGGGGCGGTGGATTTCACCCCTCCACTTT.